The 26 T cell receptor beta chains below were found in one sample sequenced in a study of blood T cell repertoires in COVID-19. Generated by immunoSEQ multiplex PCR, the TCRdb table keeps only in-frame clones and is missing some. The sample holds roughly 120,000 clones; about 80% are singletons and the top ten take roughly 6.2%. Specimen: peripheral blood. The receptors here all came from a man between 65 and 85 years old with acute or convalescent COVID-19.

The rearrangement links TRBV4-2 to TRBJ2-7; TRBD2 matches 16 bases. The CDR3 extends over 20 amino acids. Germline CDR1 and CDR2: LGHNA and YNFKEQ. V lost 4 bases and J lost 1; bases outside the gene matches: 13. CDR3 protein: CASSLMTGTSGRAVSYEQYF. Written as DNA, the CDR3 is TGTGCCAGCAGCCTAATGACCGGGACTAGCGGGAGGGCCGTTTCCTACGAGCAGTACTTC.

This clone was counted once. The chain is built from TRBV21-1 and TRBJ2-7; the table's D gene call, TRBD2, was not cross checked with the DNA. TRBV21-1 constitutes a pseudogene. This CDR3 is 11 amino acids long. The DNA for the CDR3 is TGTGCCAGCAGCACCCCTTACGAGCAGTACTTC. It yields the protein CASSTPYEQYF.

The table lists this clone with many counts. The genes are TRBV2 and TRBJ1-2; the match to TRBD1 covers 10 bases. Germline loops: CDR1 SNHLY, CDR2 FYNNEI. V lost 1 base and J lost 5; bases outside the gene matches: 4. The CDR3 covers 15 residues. The CDR3, as DNA: TGTGCCAGCAGTGAAGTTAGACAGGGGGCTTATGGCTACACCTTC. This codes for CASSEVRQGAYGYTF. Filled out from reference TRBV2 and TRBJ1-2, the complete variable domain reads EPEVTQTPSHQVTQMGQEVILRCVPISNHLYFYWYRQILGQKVEFLVSFYNNEISEKSEIFDDQFSVERPDGSNFTLKIRSTKLEDSAMYFCASSEVRQGAYGYTFGSGTRLTVV.

The V and J genes are TRBV5-1 and TRBJ2-7, with 8 bases identical to TRBD1. This CDR3 spans 13 amino acids. Germline V gene sequence: CDR1 SGHRS, CDR2 YFSETQ. V was clipped by 4 bases and J by 4 bases; unmatched bases: 4. CDR3 sequence reads: CASSPGQDYEQYF. CDR3 sequence (DNA): TGCGCCAGCAGCCCGGGACAGGATTACGAGCAGTACTTC.

This sequence joins TRBV10-1 and TRBJ2-7; 8 bases map to TRBD1. The CDR3 is 16 residues long. V dropped 0 bases and J dropped 5; count of bases not matched to a gene: 9. Germline V gene sequence: CDR1 WNHNN, CDR2 SYGVQD (reference sequence). The CDR3: CASSESRDRSPHEQYF. The CDR3 DNA reads TGCGCCAGCAGTGAGTCCCGGGACAGGTCCCCCCACGAGCAGTACTTC.

The rearrangement joins TRBV9 to TRBJ2-1, with TRBD1 matching over 7 bases. The trim removed 4 bases at V and 13 bases at J, leaving 8 bases unmatched. The CDR3 runs to 12 residues. CDR1 is SGDLS, CDR2 YYNGEE, per germline. The CDR3 here is CASSSRQGGQFF. CDR3 in DNA: TGTGCCAGCAGCTCACGACAGGGTGGACAGTTCTTC.

This sequence joins TRBV11-2 and TRBJ1-5; 8 nucleotides agree with TRBD1. CDR3 length: 14 amino acids. Trimming at V came to 5 bases and at J to 6 bases, leaving 6 bases not matched to a gene. The V gene's germline CDR1 is SGHAT and CDR2 FQNNGV. CDR3 residues: CASSPQGASQPQHF. The CDR3 DNA is TGTGCCAGCAGCCCGCAGGGGGCAAGTCAGCCCCAGCATTTT.

The chain couples TRBV11-2 to TRBJ1-5; D might be TRBD1 (6 bases). The length of the CDR3 is 14 residues. V was trimmed by 5 bases and J by 7 bases, leaving 15 bases between them. In germline, CDR1 is SGHAT, CDR2 FQNNGV. The CDR3 region is CASSIRRGLQPQHF. CDR3 bases: TGTGCCAGCAGCATCAGAAGGGGGTTGCAGCCCCAGCATTTT.

CDR3 amino acids: CASSQSLQNTEAFF. For the CDR3, the DNA is TGCGCCAGCAGCCAGAGCCTCCAGAACACTGAAGCTTTCTTT. The chain combines TRBV4-1 with TRBJ1-1; D unresolved. The CDR3 has 14 amino acids. The germline V and J ends were trimmed by 3 bases and 1 base, with 9 bases remaining between them. Germline values: CDR1 MGHRA, CDR2 YSYEKL.

This chain joins TRBV18 and TRBJ2-1; 11 bases line up with TRBD2. CDR3 size: 16 residues. V was clipped by 2 bases and J by 8 bases; unmatched bases: 8. CDR1 and CDR2 (germline): KGHSH, LQKENI. CDR3 sequence reads: CASSPTSGRPDYEQFF. Written as DNA, the CDR3 is TGTGCCAGCTCACCAACTAGCGGGAGACCAGACTATGAGCAGTTCTTC.

The chain joins TRBV6-2 or TRBV6-3 to TRBJ2-6; 8 bases fit TRBD2. CDR3 length: 19 residues. Germline CDR1 MNHEY, CDR2 SVGEGT. The junction had 9 bases not matched to a gene; V was cut back by 2 bases and J by 0 bases. In nucleotides, the CDR3 is TGTGCCAGCAGTTACGAATTAGCGGGGTACCCCTCTGGGGCCAACGTCCTGACTTTC. Translation: CASSYELAGYPSGANVLTF.

This chain connects TRBV7-2 to TRBJ1-6; no clear D gene. This CDR3 has 17 residues. Germline V CDR1 and CDR2: SGHTA, FQGNSA. The V end lost 5 bases, the J end lost 5 bases, and 19 bases lay between the germline ends. The CDR3 DNA sequence: TGTGCCAGCAGCCCCCAAATAGCGATTCCGGATAATTCACCCCTCCACTTT. This sequence encodes CASSPQIAIPDNSPLHF.

This clone was seen only a few times. V usage is TRBV5-5 and J usage is TRBJ2-1; TRBD1 aligns across 10 bases. The CDR3 contains 16 residues. CDR1 and CDR2 (germline): SGHKS, YYEKEE (reference sequence). J was trimmed by 1 base and V by 1 base; bases with no gene match: 2. The CDR3 DNA is TGTGCCAGCAGCTTGTGGGGACAGGGGTCCTACAATGAGCAGTTCTTC. Translation: CASSLWGQGSYNEQFF.

The chain links TRBV19 to TRBJ2-7; 8 positions match TRBD1. Germline V gene data show CDR1 as LNHDA and CDR2 as SQIVND (reference sequence). With V trimmed by 10 bases and J by 2 bases, 10 bases remained unmatched. The length of the CDR3 is 14 residues. The CDR3 loop reads CATRSRGRPYEQYF. The CDR3 DNA reads TGTGCCACCCGGTCCAGGGGGCGCCCCTACGAGCAGTACTTC.

This sequence joins TRBV7-2 and TRBJ2-7, with 7 positions matching TRBD1. V dropped 2 bases and J dropped 1; count of bases not matched to a gene: 11. CDR1 SGHTA and CDR2 FQGNSA come from the germline V gene. The CDR3 loop spans 17 amino acids. In DNA form, the CDR3 reads TGTGCCAGCAGCTTACGGACTCCGGGACAGCTGTCCTACGAGCAGTACTTC. Translation: CASSLRTPGQLSYEQYF.

V is TRBV5-4 and J is TRBJ2-7; 11 bases map to TRBD2. This CDR3 is 18 amino acids long. Germline V gives CDR1 SGHNT, CDR2 YYREEE (reference sequence). V lost 5 bases to trimming and J lost 2 bases; unmatched junction nucleotides: 15. CDR3 sequence (DNA): TGTGCCAGCAGGCGGACTAGCGGGCGATACGGGGCCGCCTACGAGCAGTACTTC. It specifies CASRRTSGRYGAAYEQYF.

V and J are TRBV18 and TRBJ1-3; the D gene is possibly TRBD1 (6 bases). The CDR3 extends over 15 amino acids. The germline V gene has CDR1 KGHSH and CDR2 LQKENI. The V end lost 6 bases, the J end lost 0 bases, and 12 bases lay between the germline ends. The CDR3 sequence: CASSWDTSSGNTIYF. DNA for the CDR3: TGTGCCAGCTCTTGGGACACTAGCTCTGGAAACACCATATATTTT.

The chain links TRBV5-8 to TRBJ2-3; TRBD2 matches 7 bases. Looked up from germline, CDR1 is SGHTS and CDR2 is YDEGEE. Trimming cost V 5 bases and J 11 bases; bases outside gene matches: 8. The CDR3 has 12 amino acids. In nucleotides, the CDR3 is TGTGCCAGCAGGTTTAGGGACTATGGGCAGTATTTT. This sequence encodes CASRFRDYGQYF.

This chain joins TRBV4-1 and TRBJ1-5; D is uncertain. V lost 1 base and J 2 bases, leaving 9 bases between the germline ends. This CDR3 has 15 residues. Germline values: CDR1 MGHRA, CDR2 YSYEKL. The CDR3 is CASSQVASGNQPQHF. The CDR3 nucleotides are TGCGCCAGCAGCCAAGTAGCCTCGGGCAATCAGCCCCAGCATTTT.

J is TRBJ2-5 and V is TRBV10-3, with unresolved D. Germline values: CDR1 ENHRY, CDR2 SYGVKD. The ends were cut back, 1 base at V and 0 bases at J, with 9 bases in the middle. The CDR3 sequence is 15 residues long. CDR3 nucleotide sequence: TGTGCCATCAGTGAGTTTATGGCAGACCAAGAGACCCAGTACTTC. Amino acid sequence: CAISEFMADQETQYF.

The V and J genes are TRBV5-4 and TRBJ2-2; TRBD2 might be the D (6 bases). Trimming removed 5 bases from V and 7 bases from J, with 18 bases in between. Germline V gene lookup returns CDR1 SGHNT and CDR2 YYREEE (reference sequence). This CDR3 region has 15 residues. CDR3 loop: CASSTLGGEGGELFF. CDR3 coding DNA: TGTGCCAGCAGTACGCTGGGGGGAGAGGGCGGGGAGCTGTTTTTT.

The CDR3 is CASSSTAGLENTEAFF. The CDR3 DNA follows: TGTGCCAGCAGTTCGACCGCAGGACTGGAGAACACTGAAGCTTTCTTT. The chain carries TRBV6-5 and TRBJ1-1, with D uncertain. Trimming took 4 bases from V and 1 from J, leaving 16 bases between them. Per the germline V gene, CDR1 is MNHEY and CDR2 is SVGAGI. The CDR3 has 16 amino acids.

V gene TRBV30 combines with J gene TRBJ1-6; TRBD1 matches 8 bases. J lost 6 bases, V lost 8 bases, and 15 bases had no gene match. This CDR3 comprises 16 residues. Per the germline V gene, CDR1 is GTSNPN and CDR2 is SVGIG (reference sequence). Here the CDR3 DNA reads TGTGCCCACAACCCCGGACAGGGAACGATTAATTCACCCCTCCACTTT. Its translation: CAHNPGQGTINSPLHF.

In its sample, this clone was seen once. The chain links TRBV5-1 to TRBJ2-7, with D perhaps TRBD1 (8 bases). Germline-derived CDR1 and CDR2 are SGHRS and YFSETQ. CDR3 size: 14 residues. The V and J ends lost 4 bases and 3 bases respectively, with 14 bases between them. The CDR3 region has the DNA TGCGCCAGCAGCCCGACAGGGGACTACTACGAGCAGTACTTC. Its translation: CASSPTGDYYEQYF. Complete variable domain (other parts from reference TRBV5-1 and TRBJ2-7): KAGVTQTPRYLIKTRGQQVTLSCSPISGHRSVSWYQQTPGQGLQFLFEYFSETQRNKGNFPGRFSGRQFSNSRSEMNVSTLELGDSALYLCASSPTGDYYEQYFGPGTRLTVT.

The chain uses TRBV5-6 and TRBJ2-5; 11 bases are a match to TRBD2. The CDR3 totals 15 residues. With 4 bases clipped from V and 6 bases from J, the junction kept 8 bases outside the gene matches. The germline gives CDR1 SGHDT, CDR2 YYEEEE. The CDR3 DNA reads TGTGCCAGCAGCATTGGGACTAGCGGATGGCAGACCCAGTACTTC. It translates to CASSIGTSGWQTQYF. Looking up the rest from reference TRBV5-6 and TRBJ2-5 gives the full variable domain: DAGVTQSPTHLIKTRGQQVTLRCSPKSGHDTVSWYQQALGQGPQFIFQYYEEEERQRGNFPDRFSGHQFPNYSSELNVNALLLGDSALYLCASSIGTSGWQTQYFGPGTRLLVL.

This clone came up a few times. The chain has TRBV5-4 and TRBJ2-2, with 7 bases fitting TRBD1. With 5 bases clipped from V and 4 bases from J, the junction kept 5 bases outside the gene matches. The CDR3 extends over 14 amino acids. Germline V gives CDR1 SGHNT, CDR2 YYREEE (reference sequence). CDR3 bases: TGTGCCAGCAGGCTGACAGGGTCCACCGGGGAGCTGTTTTTT. It specifies CASRLTGSTGELFF.